This TCR beta chain appears in the sequencing data of a study of cytomegalovirus exposure and HLA in healthy donors. The study's findings and limits: Sequencing artifact likely explains a cluster of highly shared sequence variants. An analysis done earlier found most TCR beta V segments productive about 87% or about 30% of the time. The authors listed 164 TCR beta chains as cytomegalovirus-associated. Apart from CMV serostatus, no immune exposure information was available.

With regard to this clone: The antigen is undetermined.

Use of 60 Vbeta and 13 Jbeta primers characterized the PCR. Method: immunoSEQ multiplex PCR; TCRdb's copy keeps in-frame clones and lacks some. The table includes hundreds of thousands of clones, more than 55% detected once. The origin of this receptor is a female donor in good health and CMV-seronegative. The sequenced sample was PBMCs.

Written as DNA, the CDR3 is TGCAGCGTTGGGGATGTGGGGGGGGTCGACGGGTACTACAATGAGCAGTTCTTC. Translation: CSVGDVGGVDGYYNEQFF. The rearrangement uses TRBV29-1 and TRBJ2-1, with TRBD2 identical over 7 bases. In germline, CDR1 is SQVTM, CDR2 ANQGSEA. V was clipped by 4 bases and J by 3 bases; unmatched bases: 18. The CDR3 totals 18 residues.